These 19 T cell receptor beta chains were all obtained from the same sample, sequenced in a study of blood T cell repertoires in COVID-19 (dated by TCRdb to about 2020). Library method: the immunoSEQ multiplex PCR assay. TCRdb took this table from immuneACCESS and kept in-frame rearrangements with V and J called. Such tables lack part of the clones; where checked against another copy, unresolved V genes explain under half of the gap, and the rest is unexplained. Across this sample there are roughly 170,000 clones, with 83% seen only once. The top ten hold approximately 4% of the sample. The sequenced material came from PBMCs or T cells enriched from blood (not recorded which). The receptors were sampled from a woman between 50 and 59 years old who had recovered from COVID-19.

This clone was recorded a few times. V gene TRBV27 combines with J gene TRBJ1-2, with unresolved D. Between the trimmed V and J ends, which lost 1 base and 0 bases, there was a span of 9 bases. This CDR3 has 15 residues. The germline V gene encodes CDR1 MNHEY and CDR2 SMNVEV (reference sequence). CDR3 amino acids: CASSLFPGANYGYTF. The CDR3 DNA is TGTGCCAGCAGTTTATTCCCGGGAGCTAACTATGGCTACACCTTC.

This clone has only one observation. The chain uses TRBV29-1 and TRBJ1-1; weak D call: TRBD1 (6 bases). Trimming left V 6 bases short and J 5 bases short, with 16 bases between. The CDR3 is made up of 13 amino acids. CDR1 is SQVTM, CDR2 ANQGSEA, per germline. Here the CDR3 reads CSVERQVRTEAFF. As DNA, the CDR3 is TGCAGCGTGGAAAGACAGGTGCGAACTGAAGCTTTCTTT.

The V and J genes are TRBV28 and TRBJ1-5; D ambiguous. CDR3 length equals 12 residues. Looked up from germline, CDR1 is MDHEN and CDR2 is SYDVKM. Trimming removed 8 bases at V and 7 bases at J, with 12 bases between. The CDR3 DNA follows: TGTGCCAGCGGCCCCACCACCCAGCCCCAGCATTTT. Residues: CASGPTTQPQHF.

The chain couples TRBV7-8 to TRBJ2-7; 9 bases agree with TRBD1. The CDR3 spans 15 residues. V was clipped by 5 bases and J by 5 bases; unmatched bases: 10. CDR1 SGHVS and CDR2 FQNEAQ come from the germline V gene. The CDR3 sequence is CASSPIGQGRNEQYV. CDR3 DNA: TGTGCCAGCAGCCCGATAGGACAGGGGAGGAACGAGCAGTACGTC.

The V call is TRBV11-3, the J call TRBJ2-3, with TRBD1 as a possible D gene (5 bases). The germline CDR1 and CDR2 sequences are SGHNT and YENEEA. V was pared by 4 bases and J by 4 bases, with 12 bases between. The CDR3 has 14 residues. CDR3 protein: CASSSPGRADTQYF. In DNA, the CDR3 is TGTGCCAGCAGCTCCCCCGGCAGGGCAGATACGCAGTATTTT.

V usage is TRBV18 and J usage is TRBJ1-1; 7 bases fit TRBD1. J lost 0 bases, V lost 2 bases, and 3 bases had no gene match. The CDR3 loop spans 15 amino acids. CDR1 and CDR2 (germline): KGHSH, LQKENI. The CDR3 reads CASSPGQGVNTEAFF. DNA for the CDR3: TGTGCCAGCTCACCAGGGCAGGGGGTGAACACTGAAGCTTTCTTT.

This chain connects TRBV4-1 to TRBJ2-7, with D perhaps TRBD1 (5 bases). This CDR3 is 14 amino acids long. The ends were cut back, 4 bases at V and 6 bases at J, with 16 bases in the middle. Germline-derived CDR1 and CDR2 are MGHRA and YSYEKL. The chain's CDR3 is CASSPTAGFREQYV. As DNA, the CDR3 is TGCGCCAGCAGCCCGACCGCAGGGTTTCGCGAGCAGTACGTC.

The rearrangement links TRBV7-3 to TRBJ2-3; no reliable D call. This CDR3 comprises 13 residues. Trimming stripped 2 bases from V and 4 bases from J, with 7 bases between. CDR1 is SGHTA, CDR2 FQGTGA, per germline. DNA for the CDR3: TGTGCCAGCAGCTTACAGGATTCAGATACGCAGTATTTT. Residues: CASSLQDSDTQYF. Supplemented by reference TRBV7-3 and TRBJ2-3, the full variable domain reads GAGVSQTPSNKVTEKGKYVELRCDPISGHTALYWYRQSLGQGPEFLIYFQGTGAADDSGLPNDRFFAVRPEGSVSTLKIQRTERGDSAVYLCASSLQDSDTQYFGPGTRLTVL.

This chain links TRBV28 with TRBJ1-3, with D possibly being TRBD1 (6 bases). The CDR3 runs to 15 residues. Looked up from germline, CDR1 is MDHEN and CDR2 is SYDVKM. Trimming removed 7 bases from V and 0 bases from J, with 13 bases in between. The CDR3 region has the DNA TGTGCCAGCACCCCCGTAGGGGGCTCTGGAAACACCATATATTTT. Translation: CASTPVGGSGNTIYF.

V gene TRBV7-3 combines with J gene TRBJ2-7; D may be TRBD1 (6 bases). CDR1 is SGHTA and CDR2 is FQGTGA in the germline V gene. The CDR3 totals 14 residues. Deletions cut 5 bases from V and 3 bases from J, with 14 bases between. The CDR3 loop reads CASSLRGRGYEQYV. The CDR3 DNA follows: TGTGCCAGCAGCCTTCGCGGCAGGGGCTACGAGCAGTACGTC.

V usage is TRBV5-5 and J usage is TRBJ1-2, with D perhaps TRBD1 (6 bases). V lost 0 bases, J lost 4 bases, and 10 bases lay in between. Germline CDR1 and CDR2: SGHKS and YYEKEE (reference sequence). The CDR3 is 14 amino acids. CDR3 amino acids: CASSLGTVAYGYTF. The DNA of the CDR3 is TGTGCCAGCAGCTTGGGGACAGTGGCCTATGGCTACACCTTC.

This clone showed up just once. This chain links TRBV19 with TRBJ1-2; D perhaps matches TRBD1 (5 bases). With 2 bases removed from V and 8 bases from J, the gap between germline ends came to 15 bases. The CDR3 runs 14 residues. From germline, CDR1 is LNHDA and CDR2 SQIVND (reference sequence). This chain's CDR3 is CASSIPRQPRGYTF. Here the CDR3 DNA reads TGTGCCAGTAGTATACCCCGACAGCCTAGGGGCTACACCTTC.

The chain combines TRBV5-1 with TRBJ1-2; the D gene is possibly TRBD1 (6 bases). The CDR3 is made up of 14 amino acids. V was pared by 5 bases and J by 4 bases, with 15 bases between. Germline CDR1 reads SGHRS; CDR2 reads YFSETQ. CDR3 residues: CASREGRDTYGYTF. The CDR3 coding sequence is TGCGCCAGCAGAGAAGGACGGGACACCTATGGCTACACCTTC.

The rearrangement links TRBV4-3 to TRBJ1-4; D is ambiguous. Germline loops: CDR1 LGHNA, CDR2 YSLEER. The CDR3 runs to 15 residues. The V and J ends lost 0 bases and 4 bases respectively, with 9 bases between them. CDR3 DNA sequence: TGCGCCAGCAGCCAAGACCCACTTCGTAATGAAAAACTGTTTTTT. This codes for CASSQDPLRNEKLFF.

V gene TRBV28 combines with J gene TRBJ2-1; 9 nucleotides match TRBD2. Per germline, CDR1 MDHEN and CDR2 SYDVKM. V gave up 9 bases and J gave up 10 bases; unmatched junction bases: 7. The CDR3 runs 12 residues. DNA for the CDR3: TGTGCCAGTACTAGCGGGCGGGGAGAGCAGTTCTTC. Translating gives CASTSGRGEQFF.

This chain links TRBV11-2 with TRBJ2-3, with 12 bases identical to TRBD2. CDR1 and CDR2 (germline): SGHAT, FQNNGV. V was clipped by 6 bases and J by 9 bases; unmatched bases: 7. The CDR3 consists of 14 residues. The CDR3 loop is CASRLAGGPGTQYF. In nucleotides, the CDR3 is TGTGCCAGCAGGCTAGCGGGGGGGCCCGGGACGCAGTATTTT.

The chain combines TRBV5-5 with TRBJ2-7; D gene unclear. Trimming shortened V by 0 bases and J by 1 base, and 5 bases separated the two germline ends. Germline V gives CDR1 SGHKS, CDR2 YYEKEE (reference sequence). The CDR3 has 13 amino acids. The CDR3 here is CASSLGASYEQYV. For the CDR3, the DNA is TGTGCCAGCAGCTTGGGGGCGTCCTACGAGCAGTACGTC.

The chain recombines TRBV5-1 with TRBJ2-1, with a weak D call TRBD1 (6 bases). The CDR3 contains 15 residues. Trimming removed 4 bases from V and 2 bases from J, with 13 bases in between. CDR1 is SGHRS, CDR2 YFSETQ, per germline. The CDR3 loop reads CASSPWTDTYNEQFF. In DNA form, the CDR3 reads TGCGCCAGCAGCCCGTGGACAGACACCTACAATGAGCAGTTCTTC.

This chain joins TRBV5-1 and TRBJ1-6, with 7 bases identical to TRBD1. Germline lookup yields CDR1 SGHRS and CDR2 YFSETQ. This CDR3 is 14 amino acids long. The junction had 8 bases not matched to a gene; V was cut back by 4 bases and J by 10 bases. In DNA form, the CDR3 reads TGCGCCAGCAGCCCAGGACAGGAGAGGTCACCCCTCCACTTT. This sequence encodes CASSPGQERSPLHF.